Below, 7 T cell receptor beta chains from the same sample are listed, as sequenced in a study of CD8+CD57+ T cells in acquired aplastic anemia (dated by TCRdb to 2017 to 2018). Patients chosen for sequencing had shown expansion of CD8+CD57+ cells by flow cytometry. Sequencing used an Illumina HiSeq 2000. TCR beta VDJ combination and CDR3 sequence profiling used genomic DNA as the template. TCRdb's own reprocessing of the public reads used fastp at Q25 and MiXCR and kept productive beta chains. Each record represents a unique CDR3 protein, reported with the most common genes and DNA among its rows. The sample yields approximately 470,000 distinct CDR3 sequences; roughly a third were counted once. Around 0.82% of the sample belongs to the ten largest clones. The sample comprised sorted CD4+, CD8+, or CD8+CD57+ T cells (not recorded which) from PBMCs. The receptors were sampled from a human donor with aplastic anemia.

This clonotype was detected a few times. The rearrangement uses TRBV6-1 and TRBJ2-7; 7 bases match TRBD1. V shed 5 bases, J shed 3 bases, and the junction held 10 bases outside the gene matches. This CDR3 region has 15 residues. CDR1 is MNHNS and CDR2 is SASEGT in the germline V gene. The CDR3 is CASSPTGTALYEQYF. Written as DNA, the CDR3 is TGTGCCAGCAGTCCTACCGGGACAGCGCTCTACGAGCAGTACTTC.

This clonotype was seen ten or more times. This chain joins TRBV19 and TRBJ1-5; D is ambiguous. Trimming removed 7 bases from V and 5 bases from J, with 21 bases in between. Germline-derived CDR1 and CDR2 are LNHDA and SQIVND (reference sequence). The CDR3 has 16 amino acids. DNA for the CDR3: TGTGCCAGTACCTCGCTAAGAGCGGCGGGTCATCAGCCCCAGCATTTT. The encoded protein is CASTSLRAAGHQPQHF.

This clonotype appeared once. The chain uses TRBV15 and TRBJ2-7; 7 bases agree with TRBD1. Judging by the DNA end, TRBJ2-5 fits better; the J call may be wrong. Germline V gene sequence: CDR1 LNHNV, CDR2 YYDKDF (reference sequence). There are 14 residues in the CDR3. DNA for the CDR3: TGTGCCACCAGCAGTCCCGGGACAGTGGAGACCCAGTACTTC. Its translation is CATSSPGTVETQYF.

As DNA, the CDR3 is TGCAGCGTTGAGGGGACTCATGGCTACACCTTC. Encoded protein: CSVEGTHGYTF. The chain uses TRBV29-1 and TRBJ1-2, with TRBD1 as a possible D gene (5 bases). Trimming took off 3 bases at V and 6 bases at J, with 8 bases between the two ends. This CDR3 has 11 amino acids. CDR1 and CDR2 (germline): SQVTM, ANQGSEA.

CDR3: CASSYRQGVNEKLFF. The CDR3 DNA follows: TGTGCCAGCAGTTATAGACAGGGAGTTAATGAAAAACTGTTTTTT. This chain links TRBV6-5 with TRBJ1-4; 7 bases match TRBD1. The germline V gene has CDR1 MNHEY and CDR2 SVGAGI. Germline trimming cut 3 bases from V and 4 bases from J; bases unmatched to any gene: 5. CDR3 length equals 15 residues.

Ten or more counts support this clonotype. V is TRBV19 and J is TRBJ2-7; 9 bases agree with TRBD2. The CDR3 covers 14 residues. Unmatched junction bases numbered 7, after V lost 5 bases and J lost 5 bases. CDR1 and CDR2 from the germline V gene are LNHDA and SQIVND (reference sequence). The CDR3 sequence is CASSLAGGLHEQYF. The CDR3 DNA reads TGTGCCAGTAGTTTGGCGGGAGGGCTCCACGAGCAGTACTTC.

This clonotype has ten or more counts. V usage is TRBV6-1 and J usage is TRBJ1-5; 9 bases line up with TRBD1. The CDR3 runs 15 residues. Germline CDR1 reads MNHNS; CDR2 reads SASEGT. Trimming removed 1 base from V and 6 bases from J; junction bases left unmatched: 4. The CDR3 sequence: CASSEGDRVRQPQHF. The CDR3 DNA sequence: TGTGCCAGCAGTGAAGGGGACAGGGTCCGTCAGCCCCAGCATTTT.